Each of the 12 T cell receptor beta chains below was sequenced from the same sample in a study of T-cell memory formation after mild COVID-19. TCRdb re-analysed the 5' RACE reads in MiXCR, keeping a single row per CDR3 protein. The repertoire holds 45,000 to 55,000 distinct CDR3 sequences, with approximately 6.6% as singletons. Material for sequencing was PBMCs or a T cell subset sorted from them (not recorded which). These receptors were collected from a man aged 18 to 30 who had mild COVID-19 (a few samples of this study predate the infection). Cell type and time point are not known.

This clonotype was recorded at least ten times. This sequence joins TRBV25-1 and TRBJ2-2; D might be TRBD2 (6 bases). The CDR3 length is 14 residues. In germline, CDR1 is MGHDK, CDR2 SYGVNS. V was cut by 8 bases and J by 0 bases, with 10 bases left in between. The CDR3 region is CASSGGTNTGELFF. Here the CDR3 DNA reads TGTGCCAGCTCTGGGGGGACGAACACCGGGGAGCTGTTTTTT.

The table lists this clonotype with a few counts. The chain combines TRBV12-3 or TRBV12-4 with TRBJ1-5; tentative D call: TRBD1 (5 bases). CDR3 length: 13 residues. Between the trimmed V and J ends, which lost 6 bases and 6 bases, there was a span of 12 bases. The CDR3 DNA is TGTGCCAGCAGCCAGGGAGAAGGTCAGCCCCAGCATTTT. Translating it yields CASSQGEGQPQHF.

By sample fraction, this clonotype is large. The rearrangement links TRBV7-8 to TRBJ2-1; TRBD2 agrees at 8 bases. The V segment lost 0 bases and the J segment 0 bases; nucleotides outside the gene matches: 7. CDR1 SGHVS and CDR2 FQNEAQ come from the germline V gene. The length of the CDR3 is 18 residues. The chain's CDR3 is CASSLALIAGFSYNEQFF. DNA of the CDR3: TGTGCCAGCAGCTTAGCGCTTATAGCGGGGTTCTCCTACAATGAGCAGTTCTTC.

This clonotype was seen ten or more times. The rearrangement joins TRBV7-2 to TRBJ2-7; D remains ambiguous. Germline loops: CDR1 SGHTA, CDR2 FQGNSA. V was pared by 3 bases and J by 4 bases, with 4 bases between. CDR3 length: 11 amino acids. The CDR3 reads CASSFAYEQYF. The DNA for the CDR3 is TGTGCCAGCAGCTTCGCGTACGAGCAGTACTTC. Complete variable domain (other parts from reference TRBV7-2 and TRBJ2-7): GAGVSQSPSNKVTEKGKDVELRCDPISGHTALYWYRQSLGQGLEFLIYFQGNSAPDKSGLPSDRFSAERTGGSVSTLTIQRTQQEDSAVYLCASSFAYEQYFGPGTRLTVT.

This clonotype was picked up a small number of times. V and J are TRBV27 and TRBJ2-7; D is unclear. The germline V gene has CDR1 MNHEY and CDR2 SMNVEV (reference sequence). CDR3 length: 10 residues. The V end lost 9 bases, the J end lost 3 bases, and 6 bases lay between the germline ends. This chain's CDR3 is CARALYEQYF. The CDR3 DNA sequence: TGTGCCAGGGCCCTCTACGAGCAGTACTTC.

This clonotype was seen more than once but under ten times. The junction departs from the called germline gene at one end, perhaps through a read error. The chain couples TRBV7-7 to TRBJ2-3; 8 bases align to TRBD2. The CDR3 totals 15 residues. CDR1 is SSHAT and CDR2 is FNYEAQ in the germline V gene (reference sequence). The CDR3 loop reads CASSLSGGATDTQYF. The DNA for the CDR3 is TGTGCTAGCAGCTTAAGCGGGGGAGCCACAGATACGCAGTATTTT.

This chain joins TRBV18 and TRBJ2-1; D is possibly TRBD2 (6 bases). Deletions cut 3 bases from V and 3 bases from J, with 15 bases between. The CDR3 has 16 amino acids. Germline lookup yields CDR1 KGHSH and CDR2 LQKENI. The DNA of the CDR3 is TGTGCCAGCTCACCCCGAAACGGGGGACTCTACAATGAGCAGTTCTTC. It is translated as CASSPRNGGLYNEQFF.

This clonotype was seen many times. In DNA form, the CDR3 reads TGTGCTAGTGGGCGAAGGCTTAATGAGCAGTTCTTC. Encoded protein: CASGRRLNEQFF. The chain joins TRBV12-5 to TRBJ2-1, with unresolved D. V was trimmed by 6 bases and J by 7 bases, leaving 10 bases between them. This CDR3 is 12 amino acids long. In germline, CDR1 is LGHNT, CDR2 FRNRAP.

The chain carries TRBV7-2 and TRBJ1-6; D is ambiguous. V was cut by 7 bases and J by 5 bases, with 9 bases left in between. The CDR3 extends over 13 amino acids. Looked up from germline, CDR1 is SGHTA and CDR2 is FQGNSA. The CDR3 region is CASNLSDNSPLHF. CDR3 coding DNA: TGTGCCAGCAACCTATCAGATAATTCACCCCTCCACTTT.

This chain uses TRBV9 with TRBJ1-5; D gene uncertain. This CDR3 comprises 15 residues. V was pared by 0 bases and J by 0 bases, with 7 bases between. CDR1 is SGDLS and CDR2 is YYNGEE in the germline V gene. DNA for the CDR3: TGTGCCAGCAGCGTAGATGGGTATAGCAATCAGCCCCAGCATTTT. It yields the protein CASSVDGYSNQPQHF.

The CDR3 nucleotides are TGTGCCAGCAGCTGGGACAGGGGAGACTACGAGCAGTACGTC. It translates to CASSWDRGDYEQYV. This chain connects TRBV12-3 or TRBV12-4 to TRBJ2-7; 10 nucleotides agree with TRBD1. V was clipped by 6 bases and J by 3 bases; unmatched bases: 5. The CDR3 spans 14 residues.

The rearrangement links TRBV6-5 to TRBJ2-7; D might be TRBD2 (6 bases). The germline V gene has CDR1 MNHEY and CDR2 SVGAGI. Trimming pared 5 bases from V and 1 base from J, leaving 12 bases between. CDR3 length: 14 residues. CDR3 in DNA: TGTGCCAGCAGTATCCGTGCGGGGTCCTACGAGCAGTACTTC. It is translated as CASSIRAGSYEQYF.